This TCR beta chain was retrieved from a study of blood T cell repertoires in COVID-19. About the study: Sites across the United States, Italy and Spain contributed samples from acute and convalescent COVID-19.

The V end lost 0 bases, the J end lost 3 bases, and 9 bases lay between the germline ends. The CDR3 extends over 14 amino acids. Germline lookup yields CDR1 SEHNR and CDR2 FQNEAQ (reference sequence). Recruitment covered fewer than 25 US areas and drew participants whose ages spanned about 18 to 100 years. Participants had their cohort set by participant-reported clinical history. The assay was immunoSEQ multiplex PCR, and TCRdb's table has in-frame clones only and misses some. The data contain about 150,000 clones, around 84% of them singletons. The TCR sequence derives from a man over 45 who had recovered from COVID-19. Specimen: PBMCs or T cells enriched from blood (not recorded which). The chain combines TRBV7-9 with TRBJ2-7, with a weak D call TRBD2 (6 bases). CDR3 protein: CASSLAGGYYEQYF. CDR3 DNA: TGTGCCAGCAGCTTAGCCGGGGGATACTACGAGCAGTACTTC.